This T cell receptor beta chain was obtained from a study of cytomegalovirus exposure and HLA in healthy donors. V shed 0 bases and J shed 3 bases, with 11 bases lying between them. This CDR3 is built from 15 residues. Germline V gives CDR1 MDHEN, CDR2 SYDVKM. The study ran its PCR with 60 Vbeta and 13 Jbeta primers. The method was immunoSEQ multiplex PCR; TCRdb's version includes in-frame clones alone and lacks a portion of them. The table lists about 100,000 clones, about 75% of them singletons. The receptor comes from a man aged 35 to 55 in good health and CMV-seropositive. The sample comprised PBMCs. This chain uses TRBV28 with TRBJ2-5; weak D call: TRBD2 (6 bases). CDR3 residues: CASSLWLAPEETQYF. DNA for the CDR3: TGTGCCAGCAGTTTATGGCTAGCGCCTGAAGAGACCCAGTACTTC.